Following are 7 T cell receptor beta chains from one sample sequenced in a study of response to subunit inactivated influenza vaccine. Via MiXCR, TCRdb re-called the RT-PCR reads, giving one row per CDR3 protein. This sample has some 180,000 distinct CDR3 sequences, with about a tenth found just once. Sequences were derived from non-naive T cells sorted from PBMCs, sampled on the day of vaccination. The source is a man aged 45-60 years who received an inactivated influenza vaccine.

The CDR3 DNA is TGCAGTGCTAGAGGCCTCGGACAGGGGAATTCACCCCTCCACTTT. This translates into CSARGLGQGNSPLHF. V is TRBV20-1 and J is TRBJ1-6, with 9 nucleotides matching TRBD1. Germline V gene sequence: CDR1 DFQATT, CDR2 SNEGSKA (reference sequence). The CDR3 contains 15 residues. After removal of 1 base from V and 7 bases from J, the junction contained 5 bases not matched to a gene.

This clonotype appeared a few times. This CDR3 reads CSARPGGPEQYF. The CDR3 region has the DNA TGCAGTGCTAGACCGGGAGGGCCGGAGCAGTACTTC. The genes are TRBV20-1 and TRBJ2-7, with 8 bases identical to TRBD2. The V and J ends lost 2 bases and 7 bases, in that order; junction bases with no gene match: 4. The germline gives CDR1 DFQATT, CDR2 SNEGSKA (reference sequence). The CDR3 is 12 amino acids.

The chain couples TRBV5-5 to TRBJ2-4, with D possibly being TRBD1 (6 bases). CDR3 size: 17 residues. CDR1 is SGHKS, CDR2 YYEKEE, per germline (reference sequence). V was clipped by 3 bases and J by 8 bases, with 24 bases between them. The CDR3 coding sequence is TGTGCCAGCAGCTCTCGCCCGGATCCGGCCACAGGGCACATTCAGTACTTC. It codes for CASSSRPDPATGHIQYF.

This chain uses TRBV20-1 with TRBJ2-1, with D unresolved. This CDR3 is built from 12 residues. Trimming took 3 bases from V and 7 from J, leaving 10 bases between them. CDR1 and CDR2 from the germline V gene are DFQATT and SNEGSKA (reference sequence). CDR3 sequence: CSASGVLNEQFF. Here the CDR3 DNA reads TGCAGTGCTAGTGGGGTATTAAATGAGCAGTTCTTC.

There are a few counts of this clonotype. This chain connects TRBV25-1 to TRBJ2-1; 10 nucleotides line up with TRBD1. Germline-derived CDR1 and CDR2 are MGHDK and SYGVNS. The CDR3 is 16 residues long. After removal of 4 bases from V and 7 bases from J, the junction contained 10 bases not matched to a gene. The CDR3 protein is CASSGRTGGSSNEQFF. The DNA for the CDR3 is TGTGCCAGCAGTGGGAGGACAGGGGGTTCCAGTAATGAGCAGTTCTTC.

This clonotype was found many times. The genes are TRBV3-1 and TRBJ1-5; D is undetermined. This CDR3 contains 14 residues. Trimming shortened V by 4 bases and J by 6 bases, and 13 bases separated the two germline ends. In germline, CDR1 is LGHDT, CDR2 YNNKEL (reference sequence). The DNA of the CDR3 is TGTGCCAGCAGCCTCGATTCCTCACGTCAGCCCCAGCATTTT. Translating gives CASSLDSSRQPQHF.

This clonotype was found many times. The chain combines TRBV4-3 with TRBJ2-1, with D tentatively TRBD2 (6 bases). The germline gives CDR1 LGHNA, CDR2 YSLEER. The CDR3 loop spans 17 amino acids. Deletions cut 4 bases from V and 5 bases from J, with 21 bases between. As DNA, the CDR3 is TGCGCCAGCAGCCCCCTCGGGTATGGAGGGGCCGACAATGAGCAGTTCTTC. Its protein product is CASSPLGYGGADNEQFF.